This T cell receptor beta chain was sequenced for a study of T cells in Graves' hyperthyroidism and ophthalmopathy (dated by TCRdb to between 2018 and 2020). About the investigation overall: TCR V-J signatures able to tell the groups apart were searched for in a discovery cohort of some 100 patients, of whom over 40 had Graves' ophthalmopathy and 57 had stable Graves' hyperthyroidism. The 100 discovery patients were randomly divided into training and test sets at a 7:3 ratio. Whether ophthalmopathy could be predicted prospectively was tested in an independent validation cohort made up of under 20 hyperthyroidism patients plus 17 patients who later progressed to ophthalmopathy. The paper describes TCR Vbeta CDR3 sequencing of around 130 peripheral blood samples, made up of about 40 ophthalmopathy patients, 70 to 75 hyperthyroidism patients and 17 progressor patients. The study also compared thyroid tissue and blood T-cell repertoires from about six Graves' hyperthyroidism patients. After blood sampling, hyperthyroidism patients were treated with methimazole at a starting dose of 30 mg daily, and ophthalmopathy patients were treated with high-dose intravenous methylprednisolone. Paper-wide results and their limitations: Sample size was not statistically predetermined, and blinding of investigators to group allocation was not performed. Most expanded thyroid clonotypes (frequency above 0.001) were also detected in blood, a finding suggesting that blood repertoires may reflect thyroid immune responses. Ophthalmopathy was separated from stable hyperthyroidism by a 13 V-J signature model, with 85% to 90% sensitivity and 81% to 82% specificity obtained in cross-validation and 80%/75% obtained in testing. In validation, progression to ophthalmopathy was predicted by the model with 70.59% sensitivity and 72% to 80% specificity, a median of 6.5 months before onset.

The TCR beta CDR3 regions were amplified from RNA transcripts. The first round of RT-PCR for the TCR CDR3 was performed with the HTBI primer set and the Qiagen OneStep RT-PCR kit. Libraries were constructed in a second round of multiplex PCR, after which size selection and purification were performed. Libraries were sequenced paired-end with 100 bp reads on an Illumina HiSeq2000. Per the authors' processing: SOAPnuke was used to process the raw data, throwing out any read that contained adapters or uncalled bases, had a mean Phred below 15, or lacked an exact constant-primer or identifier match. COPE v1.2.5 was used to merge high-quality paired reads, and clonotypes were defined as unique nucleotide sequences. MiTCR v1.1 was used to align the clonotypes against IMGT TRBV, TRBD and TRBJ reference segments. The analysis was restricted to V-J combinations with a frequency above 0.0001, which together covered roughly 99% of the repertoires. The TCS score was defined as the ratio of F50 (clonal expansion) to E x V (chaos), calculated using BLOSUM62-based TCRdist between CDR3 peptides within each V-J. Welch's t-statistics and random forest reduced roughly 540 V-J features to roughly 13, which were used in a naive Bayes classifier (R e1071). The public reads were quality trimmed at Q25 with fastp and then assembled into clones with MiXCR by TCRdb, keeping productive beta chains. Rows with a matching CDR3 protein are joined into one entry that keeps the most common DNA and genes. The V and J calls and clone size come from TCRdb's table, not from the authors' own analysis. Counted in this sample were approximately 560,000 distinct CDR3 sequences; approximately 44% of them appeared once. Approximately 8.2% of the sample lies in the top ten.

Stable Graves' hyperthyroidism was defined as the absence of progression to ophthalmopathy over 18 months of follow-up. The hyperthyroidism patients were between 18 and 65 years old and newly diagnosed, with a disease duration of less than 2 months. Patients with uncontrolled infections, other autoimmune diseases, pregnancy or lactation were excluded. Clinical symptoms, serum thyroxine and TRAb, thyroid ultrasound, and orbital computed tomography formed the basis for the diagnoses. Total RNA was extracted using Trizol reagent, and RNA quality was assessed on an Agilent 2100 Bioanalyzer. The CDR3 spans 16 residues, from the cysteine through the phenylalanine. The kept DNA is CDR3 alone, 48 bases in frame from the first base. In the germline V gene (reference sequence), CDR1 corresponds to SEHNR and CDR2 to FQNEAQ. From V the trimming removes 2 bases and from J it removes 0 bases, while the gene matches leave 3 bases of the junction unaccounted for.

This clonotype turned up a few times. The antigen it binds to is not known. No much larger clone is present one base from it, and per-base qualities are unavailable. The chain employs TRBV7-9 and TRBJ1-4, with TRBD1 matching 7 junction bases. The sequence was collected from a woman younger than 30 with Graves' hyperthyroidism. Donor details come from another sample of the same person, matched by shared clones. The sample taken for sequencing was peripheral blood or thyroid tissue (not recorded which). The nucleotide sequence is TGTGCCAGCAGCTTATTTGGGACAGCAACTAATGAAAAACTGTTTTTT. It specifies CASSLFGTATNEKLFF.